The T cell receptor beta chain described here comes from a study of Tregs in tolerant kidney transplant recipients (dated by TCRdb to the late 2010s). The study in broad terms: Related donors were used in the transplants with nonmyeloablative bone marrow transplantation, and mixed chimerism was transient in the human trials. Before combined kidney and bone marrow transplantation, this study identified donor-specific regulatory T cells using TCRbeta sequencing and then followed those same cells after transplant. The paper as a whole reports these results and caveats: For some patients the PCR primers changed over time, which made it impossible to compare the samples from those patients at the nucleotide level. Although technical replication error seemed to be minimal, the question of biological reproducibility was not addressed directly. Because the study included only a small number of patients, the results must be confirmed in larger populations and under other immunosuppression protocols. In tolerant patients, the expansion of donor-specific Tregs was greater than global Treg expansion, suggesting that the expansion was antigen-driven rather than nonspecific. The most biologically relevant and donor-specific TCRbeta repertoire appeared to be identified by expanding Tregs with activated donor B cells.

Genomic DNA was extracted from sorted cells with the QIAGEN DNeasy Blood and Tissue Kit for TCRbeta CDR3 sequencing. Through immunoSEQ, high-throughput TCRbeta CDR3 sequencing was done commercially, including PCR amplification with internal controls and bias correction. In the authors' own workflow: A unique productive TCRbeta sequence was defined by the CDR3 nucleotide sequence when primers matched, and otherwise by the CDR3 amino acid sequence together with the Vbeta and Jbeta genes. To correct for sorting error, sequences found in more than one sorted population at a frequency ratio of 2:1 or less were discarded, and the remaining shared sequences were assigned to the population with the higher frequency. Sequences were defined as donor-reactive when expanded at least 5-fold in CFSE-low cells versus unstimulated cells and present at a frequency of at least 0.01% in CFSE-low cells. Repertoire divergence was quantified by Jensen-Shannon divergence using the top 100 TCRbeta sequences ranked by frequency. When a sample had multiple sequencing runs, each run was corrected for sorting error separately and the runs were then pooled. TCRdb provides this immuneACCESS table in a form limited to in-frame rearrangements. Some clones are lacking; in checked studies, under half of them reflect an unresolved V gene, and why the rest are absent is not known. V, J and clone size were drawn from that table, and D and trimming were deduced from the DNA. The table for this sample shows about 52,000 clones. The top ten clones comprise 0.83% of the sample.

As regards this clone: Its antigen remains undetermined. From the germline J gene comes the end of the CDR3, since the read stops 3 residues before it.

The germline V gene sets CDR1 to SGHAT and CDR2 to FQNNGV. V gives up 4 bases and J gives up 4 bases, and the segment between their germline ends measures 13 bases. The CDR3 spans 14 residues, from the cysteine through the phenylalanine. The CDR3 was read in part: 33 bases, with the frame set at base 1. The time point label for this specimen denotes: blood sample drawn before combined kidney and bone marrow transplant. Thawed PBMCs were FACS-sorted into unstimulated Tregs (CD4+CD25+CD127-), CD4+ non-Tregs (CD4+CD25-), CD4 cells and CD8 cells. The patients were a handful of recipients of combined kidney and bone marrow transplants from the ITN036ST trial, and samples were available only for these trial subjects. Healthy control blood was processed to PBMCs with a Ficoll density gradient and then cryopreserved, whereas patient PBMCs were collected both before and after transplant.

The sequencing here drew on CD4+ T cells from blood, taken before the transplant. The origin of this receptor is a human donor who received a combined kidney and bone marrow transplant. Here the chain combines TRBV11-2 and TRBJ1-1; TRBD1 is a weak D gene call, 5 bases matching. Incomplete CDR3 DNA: TGTGCCAGCAGCTCGAATGTGGGGGGCACTGAA. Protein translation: CASSSNVGGTE. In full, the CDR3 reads CASSSNVGGTEAFF.